The 18 T cell receptor beta chains listed next were all sequenced from one sample in a study of shared clonotypes between healthy human individuals. Profiled with immunoSEQ multiplex PCR; TCRdb holds only in-frame clones, not every one. Of some 1 million clones listed, around 75% are singletons. Sample: memory CD4+ T cells sorted from blood. The subset is: CD45RA-negative fraction. These TCRs come from a man aged 18 to 29 in good health.

This chain joins TRBV9 and TRBJ1-5; D is uncertain. Germline loops: CDR1 SGDLS, CDR2 YYNGEE. The CDR3 runs to 15 residues. V lost 2 bases and J 1 base, leaving 10 bases between the germline ends. The CDR3 DNA reads TGTGCCAGCAGCGTTAGCCCAGGCAGCAATCAGCCCCAGCATTTT. Protein sequence: CASSVSPGSNQPQHF.

The chain links TRBV11-1 to TRBJ2-7; 10 bases fit TRBD2. The CDR3 extends over 14 amino acids. Germline V gene data show CDR1 as SGHAT and CDR2 as FQDESV (reference sequence). V lost 4 bases, J lost 4 bases, and 4 bases stayed unmatched. Written as DNA, the CDR3 is TGTGCCAGCAGCTATGCTAGCGGGAGATACGAGCAGTACTTC. This translates into CASSYASGRYEQYF. The full variable domain, its missing parts supplied by reference TRBV11-1 and TRBJ2-7, is EAEVAQSPRYKITEKSQAVAFWCDPISGHATLYWYRQILGQGPELLVQFQDESVVDDSQLPKDRFSAERLKGVDSTLKIQPAELGDSAMYLCASSYASGRYEQYFGPGTRLTVT.

This clone was recorded only once. Other DNA sequences from this sample encode an identical CDR3 as well. The genes are TRBV20-1 and TRBJ2-5; D is ambiguous. The CDR3 has 10 amino acids. The V gene lost 3 bases and the J gene lost 5 bases, with 4 bases spanning the gap. CDR1 DFQATT and CDR2 SNEGSKA come from the germline V gene (reference sequence). CDR3 residues: CSASVETQYF. As DNA, the CDR3 is TGCAGTGCTAGTGTGGAGACCCAGTACTTC.

This chain uses TRBV10-3 with TRBJ1-3, with 9 bases that match TRBD1. J lost 0 bases, V lost 2 bases, and 8 bases had no gene match. Germline V CDR1 and CDR2: ENHRY, SYGVKD. The CDR3 is made up of 18 amino acids. The CDR3 DNA is TGTGCCATCAGTGAGCCGGACAGGGGCTACTTCTCTGGAAACACCATATATTTT. Amino acid sequence: CAISEPDRGYFSGNTIYF.

With respect to this clone: Within the sample, other DNA sequences also encode this same CDR3. This chain links TRBV11-3 with TRBJ2-3; no clear D. CDR3 size: 12 residues. Germline assignment: CDR1 SGHNT and CDR2 YENEEA. Deletions cut 1 base from V and 3 bases from J, with 2 bases between. The CDR3 protein is CASSLGTDTQYF. The CDR3 DNA sequence: TGTGCCAGCAGCTTAGGAACAGATACGCAGTATTTT.

This CDR3 reads CASSTRQGATSPLHF. As DNA, the CDR3 is TGTGCCAGCAGCACCAGACAGGGGGCTACTTCACCCCTCCACTTT. The chain employs TRBV28 and TRBJ1-6; 10 bases match TRBD1. V was clipped by 6 bases and J by 9 bases; unmatched bases: 8. This CDR3 comprises 15 residues. Germline assignment: CDR1 MDHEN and CDR2 SYDVKM.

V and J are TRBV18 and TRBJ1-4, with a weak D call TRBD1 (6 bases). CDR3 length: 12 amino acids. Trimming left V 6 bases short and J 8 bases short, with 10 bases between. Germline lookup yields CDR1 KGHSH and CDR2 LQKENI. The CDR3 nucleotides read TGTGCCAGCTCTTCAGACAGGGAAAAACTGTTTTTT. It encodes CASSSDREKLFF.

The chain has TRBV10-3 and TRBJ2-7; D uncertain. The CDR3 is made up of 13 amino acids. V lost 3 bases and J lost 0, with 6 bases in between. Per the germline V gene, CDR1 is ENHRY and CDR2 is SYGVKD. This CDR3 reads CAISDVPSYEQYF. The CDR3 DNA reads TGTGCCATCAGTGATGTCCCCTCCTACGAGCAGTACTTC.

This clone was counted many times. In the same sample, other DNA sequences code for this CDR3. The chain has TRBV6-1 and TRBJ2-1; D unresolved. V lost 6 bases, J lost 7 bases, and 7 bases lay in between. The CDR3 sequence is 11 residues long. Germline CDR1 and CDR2: MNHNS and SASEGT. The CDR3 region is CASSLNNEQFF. The CDR3 bases are TGTGCCAGCAGCCTAAATAATGAGCAGTTCTTC.

Concerning this clone: Other DNA sequences within the sample encode an identical CDR3. The chain employs TRBV15 and TRBJ2-7; D ambiguous. The CDR3 runs 13 residues. Germline V lookup: CDR1 LNHNV, CDR2 YYDKDF (reference sequence). V dropped 0 bases and J dropped 3 bases, with 6 bases sitting between them. The CDR3, as DNA: TGTGCCACCAGCAGAGATCCGGGCTACGAGCAGTACTTC. Translating it yields CATSRDPGYEQYF.

The gene calls are TRBV10-3 and TRBJ2-3; a possible D gene is TRBD2 (5 bases). Trimming shortened V by 10 bases and J by 8 bases, and 19 bases separated the two germline ends. CDR3 length equals 13 residues. Germline assignment: CDR1 ENHRY and CDR2 SYGVKD. In nucleotides, the CDR3 is TGTGCCACCGGGGAGCTCGCGGTAGGTACGCAGTATTTT. Translation gives CATGELAVGTQYF.

This chain joins TRBV7-2 and TRBJ2-7; D call uncertain. This CDR3 spans 12 amino acids. V was shortened by 8 bases and J by 2 bases, with 10 bases between the two germline ends. Germline V gene lookup returns CDR1 SGHTA and CDR2 FQGNSA. The CDR3 DNA reads TGTGCCAGCGGTAACACCCCCTACGAGCAGTACTTC. Protein sequence: CASGNTPYEQYF.

The CDR3 reads CASSLAGGTSSGNTIYF. The CDR3 DNA is TGTGCCAGCAGCTTGGCCGGTGGGACAAGCTCTGGAAACACCATATATTTT. This chain links TRBV5-5 with TRBJ1-3; D might be TRBD1 (6 bases). The CDR3 sequence is 17 residues long. V lost 0 bases and J lost 0, with 13 bases in between. Germline lookup yields CDR1 SGHKS and CDR2 YYEKEE (reference sequence).

CDR3 residues: CASSAVSTTTYYEQYF. Written as DNA, the CDR3 is TGTGCCAGCAGCGCAGTCTCGACTACCACCTACTACGAGCAGTACTTC. The chain couples TRBV11-2 to TRBJ2-7, with D possibly matching TRBD2 (5 bases). From germline, CDR1 is SGHAT and CDR2 FQNNGV. V lost 5 bases to trimming and J lost 3 bases, with 20 bases between them. This CDR3 region has 16 residues.

This chain joins TRBV2 and TRBJ1-6; perhaps TRBD1 as D (6 bases). Trimming removed 7 bases from V and 7 bases from J, with 17 bases in between. This CDR3 comprises 15 residues. Germline CDR1 and CDR2: SNHLY and FYNNEI. The CDR3 bases are TGTGCCAGCACCCCAACAGGGCACAGCAATTCACCCCTCCACTTT. Encoded protein: CASTPTGHSNSPLHF.

This sequence joins TRBV7-9 and TRBJ2-5; maybe TRBD2 (6 bases). Germline assignment: CDR1 SEHNR and CDR2 FQNEAQ (reference sequence). The V and J ends lost 6 bases and 2 bases respectively, with 19 bases between them. The CDR3 is 16 residues long. CDR3 nucleotides: TGTGCCAGCAGTCGGAGGGGCTGGCAGGGACAAGAGACCCAGTACTTC. It translates to CASSRRGWQGQETQYF.

With regard to this clone: This sample includes further DNA sequences coding for the same CDR3. The chain recombines TRBV11-3 with TRBJ2-7; D gene uncertain. The CDR3 has 13 residues. Germline-derived CDR1 and CDR2 are SGHNT and YENEEA. V lost 1 base, J lost 3 bases, and 7 bases lay in between. The CDR3 nucleotides are TGTGCCAGCAGCTTAGGGGTCAGCTACGAGCAGTACTTC. It translates to CASSLGVSYEQYF.

Ten or more counts support this clone. The chain joins TRBV5-5 to TRBJ2-7; TRBD1 agrees at 11 bases. The length of the CDR3 is 14 residues. V was pared by 3 bases and J by 3 bases, with 2 bases of the junction left unmatched. In germline, CDR1 is SGHKS, CDR2 YYEKEE (reference sequence). CDR3 residues: CASSWGTGGYEQYF. The DNA for the CDR3 is TGTGCCAGCAGCTGGGGGACAGGGGGCTACGAGCAGTACTTC.